A selection of T cell receptor beta chains follows, all from one sample in a study of blood T cell repertoires in COVID-19. Assay used: immunoSEQ multiplex PCR; TCRdb lists only in-frame clones, some missing. The sample has 95,000 to 150,000 clones; 82% are singletons. Sequencing was done on a sample of peripheral blood. The origin of the receptors is a woman aged 70 to 79 with acute or convalescent COVID-19. The CDR3 runs from the conserved cysteine through the conserved F or W. Each record gives: J gene, V gene, D gene, clone size, CDR3 DNA, CDR3 protein. A D gene is named only where the DNA matches it firmly. Expanded clones are given a class, and other clones once, few, many or no size at all.

>TRBJ2-1|TRBV11-3|-|once
TGTGCCAGCAGCTTAGTGTCTGTCCAGACCTACAATGAGCAGTTCTTC
CASSLVSVQTYNEQFF
>TRBJ1-2|TRBV11-2|TRBD1|-
TGTTCTAGGCTCCAGGGGGAGGTCTATGGCTACACCTTC
CSRLQGEVYGYTF
>TRBJ2-7|TRBV7-9|TRBD1|-
TGTGCCAGCAGCCTCCGGACAGGGGGGGTCTACGAGCAGTACTTC
CASSLRTGGVYEQYF
>TRBJ1-6|TRBV30|-|-
TGTGCCTGGAGCCTCAGGACTGGGCGATCCTATAATTCACCCCTCCACTTT
CAWSLRTGRSYNSPLHF
>TRBJ2-3|TRBV7-6|TRBD2|-
TGTGCCAGCAGCTTAGAAGGACTAGCGGGTCCAGATACGCAGTATTTT
CASSLEGLAGPDTQYF
>TRBJ2-7|TRBV11-3|TRBD1|-
TGTGCCAGCAGCCCCCGACAGGGAATCTACGAGCAGTACTTC
CASSPRQGIYEQYF
>TRBJ2-5|TRBV2|TRBD2|-
TGTGCCAGCAGTCGCCCGGGACTAGCGGGGGGGCAGACCCAGTACTTC
CASSRPGLAGGQTQYF
>TRBJ2-2|TRBV5-1|TRBD1|-
TGCGCCAGTGGACAGGGTAACACCGGGGAGCTGTTTTTT
CASGQGNTGELFF
>TRBJ2-3|TRBV13|TRBD2|-
TGTGCCAGCAGCTCCCACGTAGCGGGGGAGATCACAGATACGCAGTATTTT
CASSSHVAGEITDTQYF
>TRBJ2-6|TRBV3-1/TRBV3-2|-|-
TGTGCCAGCAGCCACCACGACAGACCTGGGGCCAACGTCCTGACTTTC
CASSHHDRPGANVLTF
>TRBJ2-1|TRBV4-1|-|once
TGCGCCAGCAGCCGAACAGGGCCGACCTCCTACAATGAGCAGTTCTTC
CASSRTGPTSYNEQFF
>TRBJ1-2|TRBV5-1|-|-
TGCGCCAGCAGCTTGGCTGACAGGGGCTACACCTTC
CASSLADRGYTF
>TRBJ1-2|TRBV6-5|TRBD1|-
TGTGCCAGCAGTTACCAAGCGACAGGGGGAAACGGCTACACCTTC
CASSYQATGGNGYTF
>TRBJ1-1|TRBV11-2|-|-
TGTGCCAGCACCCCGAGGGATACTGAAGCTTTCTTT
CASTPRDTEAFF
>TRBJ1-2|TRBV7-2|-|-
TGTGCCAGCAGCCTGGCCGGTGGAGCTAACTATGGCTACACCTTC
CASSLAGGANYGYTF